The rows below give T cell receptor beta chains drawn from one sample of a study of T cells in Graves' hyperthyroidism and ophthalmopathy. TCRdb reprocessed the multiplex PCR reads with MiXCR, giving one entry per CDR3 protein. The sample shows 300,000 to 450,000 distinct CDR3 sequences, about a sixth of them seen only once. Sequenced sample: blood. These receptor sequences come from a woman under 40 with Graves' hyperthyroidism that later progressed to Graves' ophthalmopathy. The CDR3 runs from the conserved cysteine through the conserved F or W. D genes are given only for firm matches. Clone size is shown for a subset of rows, as once, few, many or a class of expanded clone.

clone_size,d_call,j_call,v_call,cdr3_nt,cdr3_aa
.,TRBD1,TRBJ2-2,TRBV5-6,TGTGCCAGCAGCCTCAGGGGGTTAAACACCGGGGAGCTGTTTTTT,CASSLRGLNTGELFF
.,TRBD2,TRBJ2-1,TRBV20-1,TGCAGTTCTATCGAAGCGGGAGAGTTCTACAATGAGCAGTTCTTC,CSSIEAGEFYNEQFF
.,.,TRBJ2-7,TRBV6-1,TGTGCCAGCAGTGAAGCCATACAGGAGGTAGGCGAGCAGTACTTC,CASSEAIQEVGEQYF
many,.,TRBJ2-1,TRBV29-1,TGCAGCGTTATGGGCGCGGAGAGCCAGTTTCGCTACAATGAGCAGTTCTTC,CSVMGAESQFRYNEQFF
few,.,TRBJ1-1,TRBV28,TGTGCCAGCAGTTTCGTCCGGTTGAACACTGAAGCTTTCTTT,CASSFVRLNTEAFF
many,.,TRBJ1-2,TRBV30,TGTGCCTGGAGTAGAGGACAGAACTATGGCTACACCTTC,CAWSRGQNYGYTF
few,.,TRBJ2-2,TRBV7-6,TGTGCCAGCAGCCCCCGAGGGGAAGACACCGGGGAGCTGTTTTTT,CASSPRGEDTGELFF
few,TRBD2,TRBJ2-3,TRBV5-4,TGTGCCAGCAGCTCGGCGATCGGACTAGCGGGAGGGACAGATACGCAGTATTTT,CASSSAIGLAGGTDTQYF
many,TRBD1,TRBJ1-2,TRBV5-1,TGCGCCAGCAGCTTATCGGGACAGGGGGCTGGTGGCTACACCTTC,CASSLSGQGAGGYTF
many,.,TRBJ2-1,TRBV28,TGTGCCACCTGGGGGGCCTGGAATGAGCAGTTCTTC,CATWGAWNEQFF
many,TRBD2,TRBJ2-1,TRBV11-3,TGTGCCAGCAACACTAGCGGGAGCAACTACAATGAGCAGTTCTTC,CASNTSGSNYNEQFF
.,.,TRBJ1-1,TRBV20-1,TGCAGTGCCCGAAAAGGGTCCATGAACACTGAAGCTTTCTTT,CSARKGSMNTEAFF
.,.,TRBJ2-4,TRBV7-2,TGTGCCAGCAGCTTAGTTGGGACATCCAAAAACATTCAGTACTTC,CASSLVGTSKNIQYF
few,.,TRBJ1-5,TRBV4-1,TGCGCCAGCAGCCAAGTTCAGGGTCGGGATGGCAATCAGCCCCAGCATTTT,CASSQVQGRDGNQPQHF
many,TRBD1,TRBJ2-1,TRBV3-1,TGTGCCAGCAGCCAAGAAAACCACAGGGGATCGGAGGTTAATGAGCAGTTCTTC,CASSQENHRGSEVNEQFF
many,.,TRBJ1-5,TRBV6-1,TGTGCCAGCAGTTCGACGGATAGCAATCAGCCCCAGCATTTT,CASSSTDSNQPQHF
.,TRBD1,TRBJ2-1,TRBV20-1,TGCAGTGCTAGAGATCGCACTAGGGGGCGCCATGAGCAGTTCTTC,CSARDRTRGRHEQFF
many,.,TRBJ2-1,TRBV29-1,TGCAGCGTTGAGAGCAGGGTGTCCTACAATGAGCAGTTCTTC,CSVESRVSYNEQFF
.,TRBD2,TRBJ2-2,TRBV28,TGTGCCAGCAAGGGGACTATTGACACCGGGGAGCTGTTTTTT,CASKGTIDTGELFF
.,.,TRBJ1-6,TRBV4-1,TGCGCCAGCAGCCATGTTATAGGACAGCAGAATTCACCCCTCCACTTT,CASSHVIGQQNSPLHF
.,.,TRBJ1-5,TRBV30,TGTGCCTGGAGCGACAGCCTTATGGGCAATCAGCCCCAGCATTTT,CAWSDSLMGNQPQHF
.,TRBD1,TRBJ1-2,TRBV25-1,TGTGCCAGCAGCAGTCGGGACAGCCATACTAACTATGGCTACACCTTC,CASSSRDSHTNYGYTF
.,.,TRBJ2-3,TRBV11-3,TGTGCCAGCAGCTTATCCGTGGGCGGTGCGCAGTATTTT,CASSLSVGGAQYF
.,TRBD1,TRBJ2-7,TRBV19,TGTGCCAGTGGTCGGACAGGGTTCAACGAGCAGTACTTC,CASGRTGFNEQYF
many,.,TRBJ2-1,TRBV20-1,TGCAGTGCTCCCCCTTTTTCCGGGAGCGGCTCCTACAATGAGCAGTTCTTC,CSAPPFSGSGSYNEQFF
many,.,TRBJ1-6,TRBV5-6,TGTGCCAGCAGCTCCCTGATGAAGGAGGCACCCCTCCACTTT,CASSSLMKEAPLHF
.,.,TRBJ2-5,TRBV29-1,TGCAGCGTTGACGGGGATGGGCGAGAGACCCAGTACTTC,CSVDGDGRETQYF
few,.,TRBJ2-7,TRBV14,TGTGCCAGCAGCCAAGTGTATCGAGGGAACTCCTACGAGCAGTACTTC,CASSQVYRGNSYEQYF
many,TRBD1,TRBJ1-2,TRBV29-1,TGCAGCGTTACAACCGGGACAGGGTACGGCTATGGCTACACCTTC,CSVTTGTGYGYGYTF
.,TRBD1,TRBJ1-1,TRBV2,TGTGCCAGCAGTGGGACAGGGGAGGGGGAAGCTTTCTTT,CASSGTGEGEAFF
many,TRBD1,TRBJ2-7,TRBV5-5,TGTGCCAGCAGCTTGACCGGGACAGGCATCTACGAGCAGTACTTC,CASSLTGTGIYEQYF
.,.,TRBJ1-5,TRBV29-1,TGCAGCGTAGCCACAGGGTTTTCGGATCAGCCCCAGCATTTT,CSVATGFSDQPQHF
once,TRBD1,TRBJ1-5,TRBV2,TGTGCCAGCAGTGACCCAAGGACAGGGAGGGGCAATCAGCCCCAGCATTTT,CASSDPRTGRGNQPQHF
many,.,TRBJ1-2,TRBV20-1,TGCAGTGCTAGAGATATGGGCAGTCACCTAACTAATGGCTACACCTTC,CSARDMGSHLTNGYTF
.,TRBD1,TRBJ2-3,TRBV12-3/TRBV12-4,TGTGCCAGCAGCTTTTTTGGACAGGGGTTAGCAGATACGCAGTATTTT,CASSFFGQGLADTQYF
many,TRBD1,TRBJ2-1,TRBV4-1,TGCGCCAGCAGCCAAGGGGGACAGGGCATCTACAATGAGCAGTTCTTC,CASSQGGQGIYNEQFF
.,.,TRBJ2-3,TRBV2,TGTGCCAGCAGTTTCTCATGGGGCAACACAGATACGCAGTATTTT,CASSFSWGNTDTQYF
many,.,TRBJ1-4,TRBV11-2,TGTGCCAGCAGCGTCACGGCAGAACTCCATGAAAAACTGTTTTTT,CASSVTAELHEKLFF
many,.,TRBJ2-3,TRBV2,TGTGCCAGCACCGGGGGAGGAACAGGCGCAGATACGCAGTATTTT,CASTGGGTGADTQYF
.,.,TRBJ2-2,TRBV5-1,TGCGCCAGCAGCTTGGAACTTAACACCGGGGAGCTGTTTTTT,CASSLELNTGELFF
.,TRBD2,TRBJ2-4,TRBV27,TGTGCCAGCGGTTTATATAGCGGGTTAGCCAAAAACATTCAGTACTTC,CASGLYSGLAKNIQYF
.,.,TRBJ2-7,TRBV20-1,TGCAGTGCAGGAGGGGGGTCGTCCGACGAGCAGTACTTC,CSAGGGSSDEQYF
many,TRBD1,TRBJ2-3,TRBV5-1,TGCGCCAGCAGAACCGGGACAGGGGGAAATACGCAGTATTTT,CASRTGTGGNTQYF
.,.,TRBJ2-3,TRBV4-2,TGTGCCAGCAGCCAAGACCGGGCTAGCACAGATACGCAGTATTTT,CASSQDRASTDTQYF
.,.,TRBJ1-2,TRBV19,TGTGCCAGTAGTATAGATCGGGGAAACTATGGCTACACCTTC,CASSIDRGNYGYTF
few,.,TRBJ2-1,TRBV5-1,TGCGCCAGCAGCTATGTGGGGGGGCCCTACAATGAGCAGTTCTTC,CASSYVGGPYNEQFF
many,.,TRBJ1-2,TRBV6-6,TGTGCCAGCAGTTACTTGTGGGGGGATAACTATGGCTACACCTTC,CASSYLWGDNYGYTF
many,.,TRBJ1-2,TRBV10-2,TGCGCCAGCAGTGAGAGCAGGGTGAACAACTATGGCTACACCTTC,CASSESRVNNYGYTF
many,.,TRBJ2-3,TRBV3-1,TGTGCCAGCAGCCAAGAGGGAGGCCGGCGGACAGATACGCAGTATTTT,CASSQEGGRRTDTQYF
.,.,TRBJ2-7,TRBV4-1,TGCGCCAGCAGCCAAGATGGATACAGGGGGGGGATCGAGCAGTACTTC,CASSQDGYRGGIEQYF
many,.,TRBJ2-3,TRBV20-1,TGCAGTGCTAGACACGGGTACAGCACAGATACGCAGTATTTT,CSARHGYSTDTQYF
many,.,TRBJ2-3,TRBV7-2,TGTGCCAGCAGCATCTACACAGATACGCAGTATTTT,CASSIYTDTQYF
many,.,TRBJ1-2,TRBV27,TGTGCCAGCAGGAAGATGGGGGGGCCTAACTATGGCTACACCTTC,CASRKMGGPNYGYTF
.,.,TRBJ2-2,TRBV5-1,TGCGCCAGCAGCGAGGGTCTGAACACCGGGGAGCTGTTTTTT,CASSEGLNTGELFF